Below, one T cell receptor (beta chain) is given with its context. Its antigen is unknown. The data originate from a study of PD-1 blockade in classical Hodgkin lymphoma. Looking at the study overall: Administration of nivolumab to patients was at 3 mg/kg intravenously every 2 weeks.

The V gene lost 5 bases and the J gene lost 7 bases, with 15 bases spanning the gap. This CDR3 is 14 amino acids long. CDR1 is SGHTA and CDR2 is FQGNSA in the germline V gene. Sequencing was performed with immunoSEQ multiplex PCR; in TCRdb, only in-frame clones are kept and a portion is missing. The sample records about 93,000 clones, around 80% being singletons. Whole-study findings and limits: Differences between repertoires have undefined causes, possibly disease activity or prior therapy. CD4+ TCR diversity, unlike CD8+, climbed significantly by C4D1.

Time point given: cycle 4 day 1 (C4D1), after more than five weeks of nivolumab. Following autologous stem cell transplantation, relapse occurred in every patient, and exposure to brentuximab vedotin varied. V is TRBV7-2 and J is TRBJ1-5; the D gene is possibly TRBD1 (6 bases). The material was peripheral blood mononuclear cells (PBMCs), obtained before the fourth cycle of nivolumab. The clonotype was recovered from a human donor with classical Hodgkin lymphoma. DNA for the CDR3: TGTGCCAGCAGCCGGCCGGGGGCTGGGCAGCCCCAGCATTTT. Amino acids: CASSRPGAGQPQHF.